Sequencing of this T cell receptor (beta chain) was carried out in a study of OX40 agonist ivuxolimab in advanced cancers. Findings and caveats of the study: CD8+ T cells averaged more expanded clones than CD4+.

On this clone itself: Its antigen is not identified.

With V trimmed by 1 base and J by 15 bases, 20 bases remained unmatched. The CDR3 sequence is 17 residues long. CDR1 is SGHVS, CDR2 FQNEAQ, per germline. The table came from immunoSEQ multiplex PCR; TCRdb's copy has only in-frame clones and leaves some out. The sample yields tens of thousands of clones, about 82% seen once. J is TRBJ2-1 and V is TRBV7-8; TRBD2 aligns across 8 bases. This sequence originates from an adult with an advanced solid tumor such as melanoma, head and neck, liver or kidney cancer. Material: CD4+ or CD8+ T cells sorted from blood, obtained in a trial of the OX40 agonist ivuxolimab. The CDR3 bases are TGTGCCAGCAGCTTAGAGGCGGCGAAACTTAGGGGACTAGAATCGTTCTTC. This translates into CASSLEAAKLRGLESFF.